The 20 T cell receptor beta chains given below trace back to one sample, sequenced in a study of cytomegalovirus exposure and HLA in healthy donors. It was with 60 Vbeta and 13 Jbeta primers that the PCR ran. Measured with immunoSEQ multiplex PCR; TCRdb has only the in-frame clones, and not every one. The table shows approximately 70,000 clones, with about two thirds occurring only once. The sequenced material came from PBMCs. All receptors come from a woman in her thirties or forties in good health and CMV-seropositive.

V gene TRBV6-6 combines with J gene TRBJ2-1; D possibly corresponds to TRBD2 (6 bases). Germline values: CDR1 MNHNY, CDR2 SVGAGI (reference sequence). V dropped 6 bases and J dropped 8 bases, with 20 bases sitting between them. The CDR3 is 15 residues long. Here the CDR3 reads CASSDTGTRNHEQFF. DNA of the CDR3: TGTGCCAGCAGCGACACCGGGACTCGAAACCATGAGCAGTTCTTC.

The gene calls are TRBV9 and TRBJ2-1; D ambiguous. The germline V gene encodes CDR1 SGDLS and CDR2 YYNGEE. The CDR3 loop spans 16 amino acids. The V end was cut by 0 bases, the J end by 7 bases, with 17 bases between. DNA of the CDR3: TGTGCCAGCAGCGTAGCCGGTAGTGGAGCGTGGAATGAGCAGTTCTTC. The encoded protein is CASSVAGSGAWNEQFF.

The CDR3 bases are TGTGCCAGCAGTCGGCTACAGGGGAGCACTGAAGCTTTCTTT. Residues: CASSRLQGSTEAFF. The gene calls are TRBV7-2 and TRBJ1-1, with TRBD1 matching over 7 bases. The CDR3 extends over 14 amino acids. The V and J ends lost 6 bases and 4 bases, in that order; junction bases with no gene match: 8. Germline CDR1 SGHTA, CDR2 FQGNSA.

This rearrangement joins TRBV30 to TRBJ2-1, with D possibly TRBD1 on 6 matching bases. Trimming left V 2 bases short and J 7 bases short, with 12 bases between. The CDR3 extends over 13 amino acids. Looked up from germline, CDR1 is GTSNPN and CDR2 is SVGIG (reference sequence). As DNA, the CDR3 is TGTGCCTGGAGTCTCGGGCAGGGGAATGAGCAGTTCTTC. Translated: CAWSLGQGNEQFF.

This chain joins TRBV5-1 and TRBJ2-1, with D maybe TRBD2 (6 bases). In germline, CDR1 is SGHRS, CDR2 YFSETQ. The CDR3 runs 11 residues. V lost 7 bases and J lost 4, with 6 bases in between. DNA for the CDR3: TGCGCCAGCCGGGGGTACAATGAGCAGTTCTTC. Protein sequence: CASRGYNEQFF.

As to this clone: The junction does not match germline at one end; this may be a read error. The sample has other DNA sequences that encode this CDR3 too. CDR3 coding DNA: TGTGCTAGTGGTTCGCTCGTGGCTGGGCCTGGTTCACCCCTTCACTTT. Its translation is CASGSLVAGPGSPLHF. The chain links TRBV12-5 to TRBJ1-6; D gene uncertain. The CDR3 is made up of 16 amino acids. CDR1 and CDR2 (germline): LGHNT, FRNRAP.

The chain recombines TRBV19 with TRBJ2-1, with 10 bases matching TRBD1. The V and J ends lost 6 bases and 8 bases, in that order; junction bases with no gene match: 7. This CDR3 comprises 14 residues. Germline V gene data show CDR1 as LNHDA and CDR2 as SQIVND (reference sequence). CDR3 in amino acids: CASRWTGGSDEQFF. As DNA, the CDR3 is TGTGCCAGTAGGTGGACAGGGGGGAGCGATGAGCAGTTCTTC.

The DNA for the CDR3 is TGTGCCAGCAGTGAGTTTCTAGTTTCGGGTGAGCAGTACTTC. Protein: CASSEFLVSGEQYF. The J gene is TRBJ2-7, the V gene TRBV6-1; D remains unclear. The V end was cut by 3 bases, the J end by 7 bases, with 16 bases between. The CDR3 runs to 14 residues. The germline V gene has CDR1 MNHNS and CDR2 SASEGT.

The gene calls are TRBV5-1 and TRBJ1-2, with 8 bases lining up with TRBD1. V shed 3 bases and J 3 bases; nucleotides not matched to a gene: 10. CDR1 and CDR2 from the germline V gene are SGHRS and YFSETQ. This CDR3 has 16 amino acids. The CDR3 nucleotides read TGCGCCAGCAGCTCCCTACCTTGGGGACAGGACTATGGCTACACCTTC. Protein: CASSSLPWGQDYGYTF.

The chain is built from TRBV25-1 and TRBJ2-6; 12 nucleotides line up with TRBD1. Trimming at V came to 5 bases and at J to 5 bases, leaving 10 bases not matched to a gene. Germline V gene lookup returns CDR1 MGHDK and CDR2 SYGVNS. CDR3 length: 18 amino acids. CDR3 DNA sequence: TGTGCCAGCAGTACCGGGACAGGGGGCGGTTTTTGGGCCAACGTCCTGACTTTC. This sequence encodes CASSTGTGGGFWANVLTF.

This chain links TRBV5-1 with TRBJ2-1; 9 bases align to TRBD1. This CDR3 contains 14 residues. CDR1 and CDR2 from the germline V gene are SGHRS and YFSETQ. J was trimmed by 9 bases and V by 0 bases; bases with no gene match: 4. This CDR3 reads CASSLEQGATEQFF. The CDR3 DNA reads TGCGCCAGCAGCTTGGAACAGGGGGCGACTGAGCAGTTCTTC.

The chain links TRBV9 to TRBJ1-2, with a possible D match to TRBD1 (6 bases). This CDR3 region has 13 residues. Germline assignment: CDR1 SGDLS and CDR2 YYNGEE. V was cut by 7 bases and J by 0 bases, with 10 bases left in between. The CDR3 nucleotides read TGTGCCAGCGCGGACAGAGCTAACTATGGCTACACCTTC. Protein sequence: CASADRANYGYTF. Looking up the rest from reference TRBV9 and TRBJ1-2 gives the full variable domain: DSGVTQTPKHLITATGQRVTLRCSPRSGDLSVYWYQQSLDQGLQFLIQYYNGEERAKGNILERFSAQQFPDLHSELNLSSLELGDSALYFCASADRANYGYTFGSGTRLTVV.

This chain uses TRBV5-4 with TRBJ2-1, with 14 nucleotides matching TRBD2. The CDR3 loop spans 14 amino acids. Per germline, CDR1 SGHNT and CDR2 YYREEE (reference sequence). V trimming: 4 bases; J trimming: 10 bases; junction bases outside the gene matches: 4. CDR3 bases: TGTGCCAGCAGCCCCTGGACTAGCGGGGGGGAGCAGTTCTTC. Protein sequence: CASSPWTSGGEQFF.

This chain joins TRBV5-5 and TRBJ1-4; D perhaps matches TRBD1 (5 bases). CDR1 is SGHKS and CDR2 is YYEKEE in the germline V gene (reference sequence). V was cut by 7 bases and J by 3 bases, with 10 bases left in between. The CDR3 has 13 amino acids. The chain's CDR3 is CASSRQSNEKLFF. DNA of the CDR3: TGTGCCAGCTCCCGACAGTCTAATGAAAAACTGTTTTTT.

The rearrangement links TRBV5-1 to TRBJ1-6, with TRBD1 matching over 7 bases. The germline CDR1 and CDR2 sequences are SGHRS and YFSETQ. Trimming removed 5 bases from V and 7 bases from J; junction bases left unmatched: 6. This CDR3 spans 14 amino acids. For the CDR3, the DNA is TGCGCCAGCAGGCCGGGACAGATAAATTCACCCCTCCACTTT. Translated, it gives CASRPGQINSPLHF.

The V call is TRBV19, the J call TRBJ1-6; 8 bases map to TRBD1. This CDR3 comprises 15 residues. Germline V gives CDR1 LNHDA, CDR2 SQIVND (reference sequence). V shed 9 bases, J shed 6 bases, and the junction held 10 bases outside the gene matches. DNA for the CDR3: TGTGCCAGCCACCGAGGACAGGGAGGTAATTCACCCCTCCACTTT. This sequence encodes CASHRGQGGNSPLHF.

This clone was seen only a few times. The CDR3 sequence: CASSSGTSYNEQFF. DNA for the CDR3: TGTGCCAGCAGCTCCGGGACAAGCTACAATGAGCAGTTCTTC. This rearrangement joins TRBV5-4 to TRBJ2-1; TRBD1 is a possible D gene (6 bases). Per the germline V gene, CDR1 is SGHNT and CDR2 is YYREEE (reference sequence). V dropped 3 bases and J dropped 3 bases, with 10 bases sitting between them. The CDR3 has 14 amino acids.

The chain combines TRBV9 with TRBJ1-6, with 8 bases fitting TRBD1. The CDR3 sequence is 18 residues long. The germline CDR1 and CDR2 sequences are SGDLS and YYNGEE. V lost 0 bases, J lost 1 base, and 6 bases stayed unmatched. The CDR3 region is CASSVGPQGESYNSPLHF. As DNA, the CDR3 is TGTGCCAGCAGCGTAGGGCCACAGGGGGAATCCTATAATTCACCCCTCCACTTT.

The V and J genes are TRBV29-1 and TRBJ2-3, with D unclear. The CDR3 covers 10 residues. Germline CDR1 and CDR2: SQVTM and ANQGSEA. Here the CDR3 reads CTDGVDTQYF. The CDR3 nucleotides read TGCACCGATGGAGTAGATACGCAGTATTTT.

This clone was counted only a few times. The rearrangement links TRBV7-9 to TRBJ2-2; TRBD1 is a possible D gene (6 bases). With 5 bases removed from V and 5 bases from J, the gap between germline ends came to 18 bases. The CDR3 length is 16 residues. The germline V gene encodes CDR1 SEHNR and CDR2 FQNEAQ (reference sequence). DNA for the CDR3: TGTGCCAGCAGCCCAATCGGCAGGGGCGGAACCGGGGAGCTGTTTTTT. It codes for CASSPIGRGGTGELFF.